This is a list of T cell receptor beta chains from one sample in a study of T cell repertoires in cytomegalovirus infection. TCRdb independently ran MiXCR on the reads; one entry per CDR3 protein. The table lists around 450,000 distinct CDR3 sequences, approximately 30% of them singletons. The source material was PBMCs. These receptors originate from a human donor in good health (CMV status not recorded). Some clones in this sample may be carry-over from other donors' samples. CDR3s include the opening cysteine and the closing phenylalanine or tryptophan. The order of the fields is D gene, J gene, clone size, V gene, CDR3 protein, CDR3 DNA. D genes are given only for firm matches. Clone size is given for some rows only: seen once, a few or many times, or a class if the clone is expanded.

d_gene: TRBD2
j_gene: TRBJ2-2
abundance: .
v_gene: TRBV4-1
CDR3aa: CASSPTSGGHPGELFF
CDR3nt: TGCGCCAGCAGCCCTACTAGCGGGGGGCACCCCGGGGAGCTGTTTTTT

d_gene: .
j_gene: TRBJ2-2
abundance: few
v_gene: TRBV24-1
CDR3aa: CATRGVATGELFF
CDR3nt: TGTGCCACCAGGGGGGTGGCGACCGGGGAGCTGTTTTTT

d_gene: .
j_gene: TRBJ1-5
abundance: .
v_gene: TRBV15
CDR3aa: CATSRQAAAYQPQHF
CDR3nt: TGTGCCACCAGCAGACAGGCCGCGGCATATCAGCCCCAGCATTTT

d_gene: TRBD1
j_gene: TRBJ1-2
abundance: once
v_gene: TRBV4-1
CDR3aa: CASSQVFPGQRNYGYTF
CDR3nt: TGCGCCAGCAGCCAAGTGTTTCCGGGACAGCGAAACTATGGCTACACCTTC

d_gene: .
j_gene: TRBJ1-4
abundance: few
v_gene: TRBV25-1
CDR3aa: CASSPRGFPNEKLFF
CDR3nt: TGTGCCAGCAGTCCGAGGGGCTTCCCGAATGAAAAACTGTTTTTT

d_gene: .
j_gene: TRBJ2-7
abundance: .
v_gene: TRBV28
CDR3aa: CASSLLLGGQGCEQYF
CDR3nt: TGTGCCAGCAGTTTACTCCTCGGGGGGCAAGGATGCGAGCAGTACTTC

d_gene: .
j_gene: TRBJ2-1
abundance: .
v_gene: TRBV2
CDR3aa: CASTRTAYNEQFF
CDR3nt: TGTGCCAGCACGCGGACGGCCTACAATGAGCAGTTCTTC

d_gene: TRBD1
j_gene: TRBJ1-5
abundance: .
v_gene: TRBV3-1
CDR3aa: CASSQAQGNQPQHF
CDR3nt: TGTGCCAGCAGCCAAGCACAGGGGAATCAGCCCCAGCATTTT

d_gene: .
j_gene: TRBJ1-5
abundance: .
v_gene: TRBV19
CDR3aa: CASSPNRKVGGQPQHF
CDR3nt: TGTGCCAGTAGCCCCAATAGGAAGGTCGGAGGCCAGCCCCAGCATTTT

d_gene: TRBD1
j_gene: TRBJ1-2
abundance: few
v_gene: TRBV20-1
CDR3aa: CSAKDRASYGYTF
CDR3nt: TGCAGTGCTAAAGACAGGGCTTCCTATGGCTACACCTTC

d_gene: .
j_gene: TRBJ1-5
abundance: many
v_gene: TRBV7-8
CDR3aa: CASTQKGQGNQPQHF
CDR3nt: TGTGCCAGCACCCAAAAGGGGCAGGGGAATCAGCCCCAGCATTTT

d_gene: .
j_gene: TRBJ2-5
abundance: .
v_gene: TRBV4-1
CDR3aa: CASSQGDPWYQETQYF
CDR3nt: TGCGCCAGCAGCCAAGGGGACCCATGGTACCAAGAGACCCAGTACTTC

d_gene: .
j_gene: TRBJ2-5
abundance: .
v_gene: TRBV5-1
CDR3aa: CASSSIQALTQETQYF
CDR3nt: TGCGCCAGCAGTTCAATACAAGCCCTCACCCAAGAGACCCAGTACTTC

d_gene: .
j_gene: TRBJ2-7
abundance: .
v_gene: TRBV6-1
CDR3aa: CASIGRDTSSYEQYF
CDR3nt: TGTGCCAGCATTGGCCGGGACACCTCCTCCTACGAGCAGTACTTC

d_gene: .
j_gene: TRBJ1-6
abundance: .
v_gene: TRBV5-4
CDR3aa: CASSLAAGADSPLHF
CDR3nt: TGTGCCAGCAGCTTGGCGGCAGGGGCCGATTCACCCCTCCACTTT

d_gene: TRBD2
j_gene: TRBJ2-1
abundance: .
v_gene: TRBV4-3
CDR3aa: CASSQDPRGGVSYNEQFF
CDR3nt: TGCGCCAGCAGCCAAGACCCCCGGGGGGGCGTTTCCTACAATGAGCAGTTCTTC

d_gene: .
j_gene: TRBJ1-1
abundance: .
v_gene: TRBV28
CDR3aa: CASSGTGTGDTEAFF
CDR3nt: TGTGCCAGCAGCGGGACCGGGACGGGGGACACTGAAGCTTTCTTT

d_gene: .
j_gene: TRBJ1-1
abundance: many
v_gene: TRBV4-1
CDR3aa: CASSPVRGQEAFF
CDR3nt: TGCGCCAGCAGCCCGGTTCGAGGTCAAGAAGCTTTCTTT

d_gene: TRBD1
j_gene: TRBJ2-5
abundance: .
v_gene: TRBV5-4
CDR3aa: CASSSWGQGQETQYF
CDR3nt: TGTGCCAGCAGCTCTTGGGGACAGGGGCAGGAGACCCAGTACTTC

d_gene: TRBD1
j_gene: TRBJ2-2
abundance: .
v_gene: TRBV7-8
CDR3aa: CASSLGQGKTGELFF
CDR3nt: TGTGCCAGCAGCTTAGGACAGGGGAAAACCGGGGAGCTGTTTTTT

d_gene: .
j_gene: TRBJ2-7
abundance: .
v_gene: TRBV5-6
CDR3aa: CASSLGDFSEQYF
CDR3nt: TGTGCCAGCAGCTTGGGGGACTTCTCGGAGCAGTACTTC

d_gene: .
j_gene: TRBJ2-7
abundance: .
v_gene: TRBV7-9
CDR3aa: CASSRSGPSTYEQYF
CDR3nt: TGTGCCAGCAGCCGAAGTGGACCGAGCACCTACGAGCAGTACTTC

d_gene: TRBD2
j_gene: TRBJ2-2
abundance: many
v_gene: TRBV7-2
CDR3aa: CASSLGSGGHNTGELFF
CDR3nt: TGTGCCAGCAGCTTAGGCAGCGGGGGGCACAACACCGGGGAGCTGTTTTTT

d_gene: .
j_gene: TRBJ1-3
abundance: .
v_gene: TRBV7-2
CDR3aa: CASSLAWDPRGNTIYF
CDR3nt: TGTGCCAGCAGCTTAGCATGGGACCCAAGGGGAAACACCATATATTTT

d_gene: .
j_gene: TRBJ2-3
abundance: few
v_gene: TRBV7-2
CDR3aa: CASTLTWRGTPYTQYF
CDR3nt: TGTGCCAGCACCCTTACATGGCGGGGTACCCCCTATACGCAGTATTTT

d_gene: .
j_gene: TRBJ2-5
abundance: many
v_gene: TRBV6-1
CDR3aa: CASSIEVRGETQYF
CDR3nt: TGTGCCAGCAGTATAGAGGTTCGAGGGGAGACCCAGTACTTC

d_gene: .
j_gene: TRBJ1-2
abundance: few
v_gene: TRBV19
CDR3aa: CASTAGGYGYTF
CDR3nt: TGTGCCAGTACAGCGGGGGGCTATGGCTACACCTTC

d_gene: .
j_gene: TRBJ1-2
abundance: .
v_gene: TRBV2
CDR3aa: CASSEGIRSYGYTF
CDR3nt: TGTGCCAGCAGTGAGGGGATTCGTAGCTATGGCTACACCTTC

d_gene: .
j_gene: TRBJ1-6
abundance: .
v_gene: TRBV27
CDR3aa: CASSYWNSPLHF
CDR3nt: TGTGCCAGCAGTTATTGGAATTCACCCCTCCACTTT

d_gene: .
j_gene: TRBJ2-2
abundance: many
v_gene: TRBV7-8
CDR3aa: CASSTANTGELFF
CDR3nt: TGTGCCAGCAGCACCGCGAACACCGGGGAGCTGTTTTTT

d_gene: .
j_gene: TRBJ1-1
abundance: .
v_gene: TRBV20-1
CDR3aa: CSTHPTGKVGTEAFF
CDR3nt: TGCAGTACCCACCCAACAGGCAAGGTCGGAACTGAAGCTTTCTTT

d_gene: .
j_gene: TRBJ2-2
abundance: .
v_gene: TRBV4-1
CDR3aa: CASSLTAGGLQQNTGELFF
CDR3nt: TGTGCCAGCAGCCTCACCGCAGGGGGGCTACAGCAAAACACCGGGGAGCTGTTTTTT

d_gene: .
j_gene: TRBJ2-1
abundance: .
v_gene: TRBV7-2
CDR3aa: CASSLVGKEQFF
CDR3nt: TGTGCCAGCAGCTTAGTGGGGAAAGAGCAGTTCTTC

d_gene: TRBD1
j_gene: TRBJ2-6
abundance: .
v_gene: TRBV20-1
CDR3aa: CSANYGQEASGANVLTF
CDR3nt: TGCAGTGCTAACTATGGACAGGAAGCCTCTGGGGCCAACGTCCTGACTTTC

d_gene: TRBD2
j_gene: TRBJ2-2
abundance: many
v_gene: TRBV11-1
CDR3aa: CASRILAGNTGELFF
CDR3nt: TGTGCCAGCAGAATCCTAGCGGGGAACACCGGGGAGCTGTTTTTT

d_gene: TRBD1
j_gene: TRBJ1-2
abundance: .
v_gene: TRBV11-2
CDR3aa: CASSTPGTEGSNYGYTF
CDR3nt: TGTGCCAGCAGCACCCCCGGGACAGAAGGATCCAACTATGGCTACACCTTC

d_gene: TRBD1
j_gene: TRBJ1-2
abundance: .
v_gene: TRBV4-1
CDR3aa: CAISRGGTGNFYTF
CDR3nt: TGCGCCATCAGCCGGGGGGGGACAGGCAATTTCTACACCTTC

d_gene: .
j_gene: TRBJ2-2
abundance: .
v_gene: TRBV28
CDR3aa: CASSWFNTVELFF
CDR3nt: TGTGCCAGCAGTTGGTTTAACACCGTAGAGCTTTTTTTT

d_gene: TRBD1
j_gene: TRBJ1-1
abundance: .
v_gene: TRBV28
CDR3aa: CASSLKYSGTGVPEAFF
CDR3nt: TGTGCCAGCAGTTTAAAATATTCCGGGACAGGGGTACCTGAAGCTTTCTTT

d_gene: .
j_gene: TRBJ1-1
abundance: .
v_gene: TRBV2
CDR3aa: CASSGHMRNTEAFF
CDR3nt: TGTGCCAGCAGCGGCCATATGCGGAACACTGAAGCTTTCTTT

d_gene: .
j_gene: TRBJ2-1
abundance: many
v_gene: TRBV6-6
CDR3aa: CASSDVGSSYNEQFF
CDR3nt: TGTGCCAGCAGTGATGTTGGGAGCTCCTACAATGAGCAGTTCTTC